The 24 T cell receptor beta chains in this list originate from one sample, sequenced in a study of cytomegalovirus exposure and HLA in healthy donors. Use of 60 Vbeta and 13 Jbeta primers characterized the PCR. Assay used: immunoSEQ multiplex PCR; TCRdb lists only in-frame clones, some missing. The sample records roughly 100,000 clones, about 70% being singletons. Sequencing was carried out using PBMCs. The receptors derive from a female donor in good health and CMV-seronegative.

This clone was observed a few times. This chain connects TRBV6-5 to TRBJ2-1; 11 positions agree with TRBD2. The V and J ends lost 1 base and 5 bases, in that order; junction bases with no gene match: 1. This CDR3 spans 15 amino acids. Germline V gene sequence: CDR1 MNHEY, CDR2 SVGAGI. DNA for the CDR3: TGTGCCAGCAGTTACTGGGGACTAGCGGACAATGAGCAGTTCTTC. Translating it yields CASSYWGLADNEQFF.

In the case of this clone: Other DNA sequences of this sample code for an identical CDR3. The chain has TRBV29-1 and TRBJ1-2, with D possibly being TRBD1 (5 bases). The CDR3 runs 12 residues. Germline values: CDR1 SQVTM, CDR2 ANQGSEA. V was trimmed by 4 bases and J by 3 bases, leaving 9 bases between them. CDR3 region: CSVGGGDYGYTF. Here the CDR3 DNA reads TGCAGCGTTGGGGGGGGTGACTATGGCTACACCTTC. The entire variable domain, with the rest obtained from reference TRBV29-1 and TRBJ1-2, is as follows: SAVISQKPSRDICQRGTSLTIQCQVDSQVTMMFWYRQQPGQSLTLIATANQGSEATYESGFVIDKFPISRPNLTFSTLTVSNMSPEDSSIYLCSVGGGDYGYTFGSGTRLTVV.

This clone appeared a few times. V gene TRBV5-8 combines with J gene TRBJ2-1; D possibly corresponds to TRBD2 (5 bases). Germline V gene data show CDR1 as SGHTS and CDR2 as YDEGEE. CDR3 length: 17 residues. With 1 base removed from V and 1 base from J, the gap between germline ends came to 15 bases. DNA for the CDR3: TGTGCCAGCAGCTTGTCATTATGGACTCCTTCCTACAATGAGCAGTTCTTC. Amino acids: CASSLSLWTPSYNEQFF.

The chain carries TRBV27 and TRBJ1-1, with a weak D call TRBD1 (5 bases). V was shortened by 5 bases and J by 8 bases, with 18 bases between the two germline ends. Germline V gene lookup returns CDR1 MNHEY and CDR2 SMNVEV (reference sequence). This CDR3 comprises 14 residues. CDR3 nucleotides: TGTGCCAGCAGTCCCAGGCTTGGGGCGGGGGAAGCTTTCTTT. Protein product: CASSPRLGAGEAFF.

The chain recombines TRBV2 with TRBJ2-1; 8 nucleotides align to TRBD2. Germline V gene sequence: CDR1 SNHLY, CDR2 FYNNEI. The CDR3 totals 16 residues. After removal of 6 bases from V and 0 bases from J, the junction contained 7 bases not matched to a gene. The CDR3 reads CASRQTSASSYNEQFF. The CDR3 bases are TGTGCCAGCAGGCAGACTAGCGCGAGCTCCTACAATGAGCAGTTCTTC.

This clone has a handful of counts. The chain recombines TRBV7-9 with TRBJ2-7, with a tentative D call TRBD2 (6 bases). The germline V and J ends were trimmed by 2 bases and 5 bases, with 7 bases remaining between them. The CDR3 contains 12 residues. Germline V gene sequence: CDR1 SEHNR, CDR2 FQNEAQ (reference sequence). The CDR3 DNA sequence: TGTGCCAGCAGCTTATGGGGGGACGAGCAGTACTTC. Translation: CASSLWGDEQYF.

The V gene is TRBV7-2, the J gene TRBJ2-7; the D gene is possibly TRBD1 (6 bases). CDR1 is SGHTA, CDR2 FQGNSA, per germline. V shed 1 base and J shed 4 bases, with 11 bases lying between them. The CDR3 runs 14 residues. The CDR3: CASSLDHRVYEQYF. The CDR3 DNA reads as TGTGCCAGCAGCTTAGACCACAGGGTGTACGAGCAGTACTTC.

The V gene is TRBV10-3, the J gene TRBJ2-7, with TRBD1 matching over 10 bases. J was trimmed by 3 bases and V by 4 bases; bases with no gene match: 0. Germline CDR1 ENHRY, CDR2 SYGVKD. This CDR3 has 13 residues. The CDR3 nucleotides read TGTGCCATCAGTGGGACAGGGGGCTACGAGCAGTACTTC. The encoded protein is CAISGTGGYEQYF.

This clone was recorded once. The rearrangement joins TRBV18 to TRBJ2-7; D perhaps matches TRBD2 (5 bases). This CDR3 region has 10 residues. Trimming pared 6 bases from V and 7 bases from J, leaving 7 bases between. Per germline, CDR1 KGHSH and CDR2 LQKENI. CDR3 in amino acids: CASSRREQYF. As DNA, the CDR3 is TGTGCCAGCTCTCGGAGGGAGCAGTACTTC.

This clone was picked up a small number of times. The chain combines TRBV7-6 with TRBJ2-7; TRBD2 matches 9 bases. The CDR3 contains 16 residues. The germline gives CDR1 SGHVS, CDR2 FNYEAQ. Losses at the gene ends were 2 bases for V and 2 bases for J; bases not matched to a gene: 7. CDR3: CASSLLASSGAYEQYF. The CDR3 nucleotides are TGTGCCAGCAGCTTACTCGCGTCTAGCGGGGCCTACGAGCAGTACTTC. Combining the CDR3 with reference TRBV7-6 and TRBJ2-7 gives the whole variable domain GAGVSQSPRYKVTKRGQDVALRCDPISGHVSLYWYRQALGQGPEFLTYFNYEAQQDKSGLPNDRFSAERPEGSISTLTIQRTEQRDSAMYRCASSLLASSGAYEQYFGPGTRLTVT.

This chain connects TRBV6-5 to TRBJ2-7; 7 nucleotides line up with TRBD2. After removal of 3 bases from V and 0 bases from J, the junction contained 8 bases not matched to a gene. The germline CDR1 and CDR2 sequences are MNHEY and SVGAGI. The CDR3 has 16 residues. CDR3 residues: CASSYSLAESSYEQYF. CDR3 sequence (DNA): TGTGCCAGCAGTTATTCTCTAGCGGAGAGCTCCTACGAGCAGTACTTC.

The chain joins TRBV2 to TRBJ2-2; 8 nucleotides align to TRBD1. Germline CDR1 is SNHLY and CDR2 is FYNNEI. V lost 3 bases, J lost 1 base, and 1 base stayed unmatched. The CDR3 loop spans 15 amino acids. CDR3 amino acids: CASSEGTGNTGELFF. The CDR3 DNA reads as TGTGCCAGCAGTGAGGGGACAGGGAACACCGGGGAGCTGTTTTTT.

The gene calls are TRBV30 and TRBJ2-2; 8 nucleotides match TRBD1. CDR3 length: 16 residues. V was clipped by 0 bases and J by 2 bases; unmatched bases: 5. Germline V gene data show CDR1 as GTSNPN and CDR2 as SVGIG (reference sequence). CDR3 sequence: CAWSVTGTGNTGELFF. CDR3 coding DNA: TGTGCCTGGAGTGTGACCGGGACAGGAAACACCGGGGAGCTGTTTTTT.

The chain employs TRBV5-4 and TRBJ1-1, with D possibly TRBD1 on 5 matching bases. The length of the CDR3 is 15 residues. Deletions cut 4 bases from V and 3 bases from J, with 16 bases between. Looked up from germline, CDR1 is SGHNT and CDR2 is YYREEE (reference sequence). CDR3 in DNA: TGTGCCAGCAGCCGAGCAGGGTTTATGGACACTGAAGCTTTCTTT. This translates into CASSRAGFMDTEAFF.

The chain uses TRBV10-3 and TRBJ2-7; 11 positions match TRBD2. The V segment lost 6 bases and the J segment 4 bases; nucleotides outside the gene matches: 5. The CDR3 length is 14 residues. In germline, CDR1 is ENHRY, CDR2 SYGVKD. CDR3 region: CAIRDSGREYEQYF. The CDR3 region has the DNA TGTGCCATCAGGGATAGCGGGAGGGAGTACGAGCAGTACTTC.

The chain carries TRBV6-6 and TRBJ1-2; D possibly corresponds to TRBD1 (5 bases). V lost 5 bases, J lost 4 bases, and 11 bases lay in between. Looked up from germline, CDR1 is MNHNY and CDR2 is SVGAGI (reference sequence). CDR3 length: 13 amino acids. The CDR3 spells CASSRQLGYGYTF. As DNA, the CDR3 is TGTGCCAGCAGTCGACAGTTGGGCTATGGCTACACCTTC.

The chain employs TRBV7-2 and TRBJ1-1; TRBD1 matches 8 bases. The germline gives CDR1 SGHTA, CDR2 FQGNSA. CDR3 length: 15 residues. Germline trimming cut 5 bases from V and 0 bases from J; bases unmatched to any gene: 5. CDR3: CASSRDRGMNTEAFF. CDR3 sequence (DNA): TGTGCCAGCAGCCGTGACAGGGGTATGAACACTGAAGCTTTCTTT.

The chain has TRBV30 and TRBJ2-3; D not resolved. The CDR3 runs to 13 residues. V lost 5 bases and J 2 bases, leaving 11 bases between the germline ends. Germline loops: CDR1 GTSNPN, CDR2 SVGIG (reference sequence). The CDR3 DNA reads TGTGCCTGGCTAGGCGGAGACACAGATACGCAGTATTTT. Encoded protein: CAWLGGDTDTQYF. Full variable domain (remainder filled in from reference TRBV30 and TRBJ2-3): SQTIHQWPATLVQPVGSPLSLECTVEGTSNPNLYWYRQAAGRGLQLLFYSVGIGQISSEVPQNLSASRPQDRQFILSSKKLLLSDSGFYLCAWLGGDTDTQYFGPGTRLTVL.

This clone occurred a few times. The chain uses TRBV10-1 and TRBJ2-7, with D possibly matching TRBD1 (6 bases). The CDR3 totals 13 residues. Trimming stripped 8 bases from V and 3 bases from J, with 14 bases between. Germline V gives CDR1 WNHNN, CDR2 SYGVQD (reference sequence). The CDR3 is CASCWDKVYEQYF. The CDR3 DNA reads as TGCGCCAGCTGCTGGGACAAAGTCTACGAGCAGTACTTC.

The chain links TRBV14 to TRBJ2-7, with TRBD2 identical over 10 bases. V was pared by 3 bases and J by 3 bases, with 2 bases of the junction left unmatched. CDR3 length: 14 residues. From germline, CDR1 is SGHDN and CDR2 FVKESK. The CDR3 DNA reads TGTGCCAGCAGCCATAGCGGGGGGTTCTACGAGCAGTACTTC. As protein: CASSHSGGFYEQYF.

The sample holds one count of this clone. This CDR3 reads CASSVEVGLDTQYF. In DNA, the CDR3 is TGTGCCAGCAGCGTAGAGGTGGGACTTGATACGCAGTATTTT. The chain combines TRBV9 with TRBJ2-3; D may be TRBD2 (6 bases). The CDR3 consists of 14 residues. Per germline, CDR1 SGDLS and CDR2 YYNGEE. V lost 0 bases, J lost 6 bases, and 11 bases lay in between.

This clone was picked up a small number of times. Other DNA sequences in this sample translate to the same CDR3. V is TRBV30 and J is TRBJ1-1, with D maybe TRBD1 (5 bases). Trimming cost V 3 bases and J 2 bases, with 10 bases left between them. This CDR3 has 13 residues. CDR1 and CDR2 from the germline V gene are GTSNPN and SVGIG (reference sequence). CDR3 sequence (DNA): TGTGCCTGGAGCCGAGGGACTAACACTGAAGCTTTCTTT. Amino acids: CAWSRGTNTEAFF.

In its sample, this clone was seen once. The rearrangement joins TRBV5-1 to TRBJ2-6, with 10 positions matching TRBD2. The CDR3 runs 17 residues. V lost 4 bases to trimming and J lost 2 bases; unmatched junction nucleotides: 6. Germline V gene sequence: CDR1 SGHRS, CDR2 YFSETQ. For the CDR3, the DNA is TGCGCCAGCAGCCAGGGACTAGCGAAAACTGGGGCCAACGTCCTGACTTTC. Protein sequence: CASSQGLAKTGANVLTF.

This chain uses TRBV28 with TRBJ1-1; unclear D gene. The CDR3 has 13 residues. The germline V gene has CDR1 MDHEN and CDR2 SYDVKM. V dropped 6 bases and J dropped 3 bases, with 11 bases sitting between them. CDR3 residues: CASSSRIYTEAFF. CDR3 DNA: TGTGCCAGCAGCTCCAGGATTTACACTGAAGCTTTCTTT.